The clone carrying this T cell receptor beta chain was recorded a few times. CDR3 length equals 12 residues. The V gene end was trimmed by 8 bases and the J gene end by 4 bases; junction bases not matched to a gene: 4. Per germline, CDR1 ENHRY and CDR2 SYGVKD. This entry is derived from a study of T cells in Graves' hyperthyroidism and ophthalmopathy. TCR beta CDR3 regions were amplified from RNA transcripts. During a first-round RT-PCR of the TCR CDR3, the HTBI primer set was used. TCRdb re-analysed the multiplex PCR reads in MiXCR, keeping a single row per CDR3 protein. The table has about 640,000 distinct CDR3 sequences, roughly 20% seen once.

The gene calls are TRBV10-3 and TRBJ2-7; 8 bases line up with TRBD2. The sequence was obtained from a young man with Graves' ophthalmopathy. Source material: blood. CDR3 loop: CAISGGEYEQYF. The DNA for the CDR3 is TGTGCCATCTCCGGGGGGGAATACGAGCAGTACTTC.